The sequence of this T cell receptor beta chain was determined in a study of blood T cell repertoires in COVID-19. Study-level information: Researchers got acute and convalescent COVID-19 samples from the United States, Italy and Spain. Nucleic acid was either cDNA or gDNA, and it came from T cells, B-cell-depleted T cells, or PBMCs.

Original handling: Estimation of nucleated cell counts relied on the amplification of reference gene primers. Libraries were prepared by immunoSEQ multiplex PCR; TCRdb keeps only in-frame clonotypes and omits some of them. V, J and clone size are taken as reported in that table, and D and trimming were inferred from the DNA itself. The data show some 200,000 clones, with 82% seen just once and less than 6% held by the top ten. This clone was recorded a few times. The CDR3 is 16 residues long. CDR1 GTSNPN and CDR2 SVGIG come from the germline V gene (reference sequence). Trimming removed 7 bases from V and 6 bases from J; junction bases left unmatched: 13. Enrollment of patients from Seattle took place during active infection, with longitudinal follow-up.

The sequenced sample consisted of peripheral blood. The V call is TRBV30, the J call TRBJ2-2; TRBD2 matches at 11 bases. This sequence was found in a woman aged 65 to 85 with COVID-19, enrolled during active disease. In DNA form, the CDR3 reads TGTGCCTTCTCAATCCTAGCGGGAGGCCTTGCCGGGGAGCTGTTTTTT. Amino acids: CAFSILAGGLAGELFF.